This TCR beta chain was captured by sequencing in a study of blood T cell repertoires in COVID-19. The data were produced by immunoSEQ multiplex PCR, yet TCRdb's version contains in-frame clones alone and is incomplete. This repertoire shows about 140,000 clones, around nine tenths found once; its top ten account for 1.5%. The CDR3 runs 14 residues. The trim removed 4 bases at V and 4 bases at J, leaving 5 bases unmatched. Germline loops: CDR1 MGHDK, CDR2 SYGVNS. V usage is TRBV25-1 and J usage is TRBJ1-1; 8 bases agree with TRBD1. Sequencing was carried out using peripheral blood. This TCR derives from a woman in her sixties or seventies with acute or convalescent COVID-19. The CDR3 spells CASSATGARTEAFF. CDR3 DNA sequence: TGTGCCAGCAGTGCGACAGGGGCGCGCACTGAAGCTTTCTTT.